This T cell receptor beta chain was captured in a study of cytomegalovirus exposure and HLA in healthy donors. The CDR3 spans 13 residues. Trimming stripped 3 bases from V and 3 bases from J, with 8 bases between. Germline CDR1 LNHDA, CDR2 SQIVND (reference sequence). The primer mix had 60 Vbeta and 13 Jbeta primers. Clones were read by immunoSEQ multiplex PCR, and TCRdb kept only the in-frame ones, dropping some. The repertoire holds 200,000 to 250,000 clones, with about two thirds as singletons. What was sequenced was PBMCs. This TCR derives from a man aged 40-50 years in good health and CMV-seropositive. This sequence joins TRBV19 and TRBJ1-1, with D tentatively TRBD1 (6 bases). The CDR3 sequence: CASSIQGYTEAFF. CDR3 nucleotides: TGTGCCAGTAGTATTCAGGGGTACACTGAAGCTTTCTTT.